These 10 T cell receptor beta chains originate from one sample sequenced in a study of blood T cell repertoires in COVID-19. Generated by immunoSEQ multiplex PCR, the TCRdb table keeps only in-frame clones and is missing some. This table has approximately 290,000 clones, 70% to 90% appearing once. Sequencing was carried out using PBMCs or T cells enriched from blood (not recorded which). The receptors were sampled from a woman in her 30s who had recovered from COVID-19.

The chain couples TRBV3-1 (or the pseudogene TRBV3-2) to TRBJ1-1; D is perhaps TRBD1 (5 bases). Trimming stripped 0 bases from V and 1 base from J, with 9 bases between. The CDR3 is 15 residues long. Germline V gene lookup returns CDR1 LGHDT and CDR2 YNNKEL (reference sequence). The chain's CDR3 is CASSQERTSNTEAFF. The CDR3 nucleotides are TGTGCCAGCAGCCAAGAGAGGACATCGAACACTGAAGCTTTCTTT.

This clone is a singleton in its sample. V and J are TRBV2 and TRBJ1-1; perhaps TRBD1 as D (5 bases). CDR3 length: 15 residues. Germline loops: CDR1 SNHLY, CDR2 FYNNEI. Trimming cost V 0 bases and J 4 bases, with 12 bases left between them. The DNA of the CDR3 is TGTGCCAGCAGTGAAGCTGGGGGGAGGAGCACTGAAGCTTTCTTT. Its translation: CASSEAGGRSTEAFF.

The chain is built from TRBV6-2 or TRBV6-3 and TRBJ1-2; D might be TRBD1 (5 bases). This CDR3 is built from 12 residues. V was pared by 3 bases and J by 5 bases, with 7 bases between. Looked up from germline, CDR1 is MNHEY and CDR2 is SVGEGT. The CDR3 loop is CASSYSGYGYTF. CDR3 in DNA: TGTGCCAGCAGTTATTCAGGGTATGGCTACACCTTC.

The V call is TRBV19, the J call TRBJ2-1; the match to TRBD2 covers 7 bases. CDR3 length equals 13 residues. CDR1 is LNHDA and CDR2 is SQIVND in the germline V gene (reference sequence). J gave up 10 bases and V 10 bases, and 13 bases lay outside the gene matches. The CDR3 DNA reads as TGTGCCACAATAGACCGGGAGGAGCTGGAGCAGTTCTTC. It specifies CATIDREELEQFF.

The chain uses TRBV7-3 and TRBJ2-3; 7 bases are shared with TRBD2. The CDR3 length is 15 residues. CDR1 SGHTA and CDR2 FQGTGA come from the germline V gene. The V and J ends lost 1 base and 4 bases, in that order; junction bases with no gene match: 5. CDR3 DNA: TGTGCCAGCAGCTTAATTGGAGGGAGGGCAGATACGCAGTATTTT. Translated, it gives CASSLIGGRADTQYF.

CDR3 amino acids: CASSVQTYNSPLHF. The DNA for the CDR3 is TGTGCCAGCAGCGTACAGACTTATAATTCACCCCTCCACTTT. The chain combines TRBV9 with TRBJ1-6; D gene uncertain. V was cut by 1 base and J by 4 bases, with 6 bases left in between. The CDR3 sequence is 14 residues long. CDR1 and CDR2 (germline): SGDLS, YYNGEE.

The V gene is TRBV9, the J gene TRBJ1-5; 7 bases match TRBD1. Per the germline V gene, CDR1 is SGDLS and CDR2 is YYNGEE. This CDR3 spans 13 amino acids. V shed 2 bases and J 4 bases; nucleotides not matched to a gene: 0. CDR3 sequence: CASSVGQNQPQHF. In nucleotides, the CDR3 is TGTGCCAGCAGCGTGGGACAGAATCAGCCCCAGCATTTT.

The chain joins TRBV5-1 to TRBJ2-5; maybe TRBD1 (5 bases). V lost 1 base and J 2 bases, leaving 12 bases between the germline ends. The germline V gene has CDR1 SGHRS and CDR2 YFSETQ. CDR3 size: 15 residues. The CDR3 nucleotides are TGCGCCAGCAGCTTGTCGGTAGGGGCGCAAGAGACCCAGTACTTC. It is translated as CASSLSVGAQETQYF.

This chain joins TRBV29-1 and TRBJ1-1, with TRBD1 identical over 8 bases. Germline values: CDR1 SQVTM, CDR2 ANQGSEA. J was trimmed by 5 bases and V by 2 bases; bases with no gene match: 13. This CDR3 is 16 amino acids long. CDR3 bases: TGCAGCGTTGAAAGGGACAGGCATTGGGGGGGGACTGAAGCTTTCTTT. Translated, it gives CSVERDRHWGGTEAFF.

The chain couples TRBV9 to TRBJ2-2; no reliable D call. The CDR3 has 11 amino acids. Germline-derived CDR1 and CDR2 are SGDLS and YYNGEE. V lost 4 bases and J 4 bases, leaving 2 bases between the germline ends. CDR3 protein: CASSRTGELFF. The CDR3 bases are TGTGCCAGCAGCCGCACCGGGGAGCTGTTTTTT. Full variable domain (missing parts from reference TRBV9 and TRBJ2-2): DSGVTQTPKHLITATGQRVTLRCSPRSGDLSVYWYQQSLDQGLQFLIQYYNGEERAKGNILERFSAQQFPDLHSELNLSSLELGDSALYFCASSRTGELFFGEGSRLTVL.